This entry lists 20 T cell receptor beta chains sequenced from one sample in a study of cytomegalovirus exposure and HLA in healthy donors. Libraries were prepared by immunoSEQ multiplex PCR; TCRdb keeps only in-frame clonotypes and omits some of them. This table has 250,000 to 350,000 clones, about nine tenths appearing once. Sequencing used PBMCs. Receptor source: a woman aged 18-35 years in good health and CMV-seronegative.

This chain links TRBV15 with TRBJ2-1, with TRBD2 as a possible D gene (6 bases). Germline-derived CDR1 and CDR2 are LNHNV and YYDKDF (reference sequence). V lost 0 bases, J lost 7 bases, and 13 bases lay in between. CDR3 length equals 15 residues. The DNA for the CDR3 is TGTGCCACCAGCAGAGATCCAACTAGCAGGAATGAGCAGTTCTTC. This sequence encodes CATSRDPTSRNEQFF.

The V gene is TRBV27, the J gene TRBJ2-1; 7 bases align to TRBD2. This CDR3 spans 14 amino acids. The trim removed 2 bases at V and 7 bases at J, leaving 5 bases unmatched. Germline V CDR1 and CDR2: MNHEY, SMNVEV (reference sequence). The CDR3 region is CASSLRGSSNEQFF. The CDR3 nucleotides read TGTGCCAGCAGTTTACGCGGGAGTTCGAATGAGCAGTTCTTC.

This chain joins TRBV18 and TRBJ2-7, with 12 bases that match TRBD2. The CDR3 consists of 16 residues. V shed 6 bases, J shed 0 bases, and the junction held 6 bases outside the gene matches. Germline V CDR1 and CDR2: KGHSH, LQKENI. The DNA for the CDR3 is TGTGCCAGCTCTCGGACTAGCGGGACCACCTCCTACGAGCAGTACTTC. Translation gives CASSRTSGTTSYEQYF.

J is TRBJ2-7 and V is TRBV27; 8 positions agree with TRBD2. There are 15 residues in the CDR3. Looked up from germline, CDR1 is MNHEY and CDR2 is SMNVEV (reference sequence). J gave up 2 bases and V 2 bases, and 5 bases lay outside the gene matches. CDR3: CASSLAGGTPYEQYF. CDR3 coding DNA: TGTGCCAGCAGTTTAGCGGGAGGAACCCCCTACGAGCAGTACTTC.

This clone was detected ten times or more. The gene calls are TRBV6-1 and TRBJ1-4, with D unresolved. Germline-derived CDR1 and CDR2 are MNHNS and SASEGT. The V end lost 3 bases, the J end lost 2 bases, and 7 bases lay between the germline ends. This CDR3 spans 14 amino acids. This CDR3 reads CASSETGTNEKLFF. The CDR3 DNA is TGTGCCAGCAGTGAGACGGGGACTAATGAAAAACTGTTTTTT.

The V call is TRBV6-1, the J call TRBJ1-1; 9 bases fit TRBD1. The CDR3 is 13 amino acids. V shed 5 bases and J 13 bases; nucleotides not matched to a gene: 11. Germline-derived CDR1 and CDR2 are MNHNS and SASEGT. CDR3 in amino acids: CASSPRDRAFVFF. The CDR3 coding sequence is TGTGCCAGCAGTCCCCGGGACAGGGCTTTTGTTTTCTTT.

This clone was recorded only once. The CDR3 DNA is TGTGCCACCAGCAGAGATAGCGTGCGTGAGACCCAGTACTTC. This translates into CATSRDSVRETQYF. The chain joins TRBV15 to TRBJ2-5, with a tentative D call TRBD2 (5 bases). CDR1 LNHNV and CDR2 YYDKDF come from the germline V gene (reference sequence). The length of the CDR3 is 14 residues. Trimming pared 0 bases from V and 5 bases from J, leaving 10 bases between.

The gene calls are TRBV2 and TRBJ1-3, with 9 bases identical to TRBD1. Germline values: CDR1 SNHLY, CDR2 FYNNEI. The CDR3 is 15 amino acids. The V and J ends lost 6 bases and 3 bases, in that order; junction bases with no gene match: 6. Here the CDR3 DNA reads TGTGCCAGCAGCGGACAGGGGATTAGTGGAAACACCATATATTTT. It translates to CASSGQGISGNTIYF.

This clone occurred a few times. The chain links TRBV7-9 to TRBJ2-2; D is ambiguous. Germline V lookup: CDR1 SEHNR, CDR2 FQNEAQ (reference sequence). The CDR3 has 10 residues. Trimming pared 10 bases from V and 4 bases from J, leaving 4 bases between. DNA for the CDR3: TGTGCCACCTTCACCGGGGAGCTGTTTTTT. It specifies CATFTGELFF.

CDR3 loop: CASSGGGTPSDTQYF. The CDR3, as DNA: TGTGCCAGCAGTGGGGGGGGGACCCCTTCGGATACGCAGTATTTT. The rearrangement joins TRBV2 to TRBJ2-3; TRBD2 agrees at 7 bases. Per germline, CDR1 SNHLY and CDR2 FYNNEI. The CDR3 runs to 15 residues. The V gene end was trimmed by 4 bases and the J gene end by 6 bases; junction bases not matched to a gene: 10.

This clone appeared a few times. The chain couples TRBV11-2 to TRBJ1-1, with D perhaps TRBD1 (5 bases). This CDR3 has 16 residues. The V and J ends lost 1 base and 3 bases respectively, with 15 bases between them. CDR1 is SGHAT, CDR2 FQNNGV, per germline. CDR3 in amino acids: CASSLAPRDSDTEAFF. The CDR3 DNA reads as TGTGCCAGCAGCTTAGCCCCACGGGACTCCGACACTGAAGCTTTCTTT.

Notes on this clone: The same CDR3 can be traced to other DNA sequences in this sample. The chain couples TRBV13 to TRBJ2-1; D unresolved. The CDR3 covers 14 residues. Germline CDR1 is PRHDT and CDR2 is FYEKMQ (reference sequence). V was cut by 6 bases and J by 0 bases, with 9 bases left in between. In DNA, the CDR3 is TGTGCCAGCAGTCTGACAAGCTCCTACAATGAGCAGTTCTTC. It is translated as CASSLTSSYNEQFF. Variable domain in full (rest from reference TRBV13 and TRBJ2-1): AAGVIQSPRHLIKEKRETATLKCYPIPRHDTVYWYQQGPGQDPQFLISFYEKMQSDKGSIPDRFSAQQFSDYHSELNMSSLELGDSALYFCASSLTSSYNEQFFGPGTRLTVL.

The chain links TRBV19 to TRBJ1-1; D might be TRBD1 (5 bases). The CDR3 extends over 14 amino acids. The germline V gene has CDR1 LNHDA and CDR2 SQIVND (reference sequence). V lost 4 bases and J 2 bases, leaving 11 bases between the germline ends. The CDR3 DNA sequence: TGTGCCAGTAGTAATTCCAGGGTCAACACTGAAGCTTTCTTT. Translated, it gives CASSNSRVNTEAFF.

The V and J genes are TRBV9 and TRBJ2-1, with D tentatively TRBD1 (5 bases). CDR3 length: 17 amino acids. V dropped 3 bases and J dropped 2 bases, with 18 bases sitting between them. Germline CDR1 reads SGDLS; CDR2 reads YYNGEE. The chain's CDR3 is CASSEGPPGGAYNEQFF. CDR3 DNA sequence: TGTGCCAGCAGCGAGGGGCCCCCGGGCGGAGCCTACAATGAGCAGTTCTTC.

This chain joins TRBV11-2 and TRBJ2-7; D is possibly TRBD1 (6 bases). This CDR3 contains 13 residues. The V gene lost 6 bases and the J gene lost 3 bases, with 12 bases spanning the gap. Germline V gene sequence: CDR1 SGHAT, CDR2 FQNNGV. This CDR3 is CASRPGTNYEQYF. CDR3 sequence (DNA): TGTGCCAGCAGACCCGGGACAAACTACGAGCAGTACTTC. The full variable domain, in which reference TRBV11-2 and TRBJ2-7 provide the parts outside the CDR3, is EAGVAQSPRYKIIEKRQSVAFWCNPISGHATLYWYQQILGQGPKLLIQFQNNGVVDDSQLPKDRFSAERLKGVDSTLKIQPAKLEDSAVYLCASRPGTNYEQYFGPGTRLTVT.

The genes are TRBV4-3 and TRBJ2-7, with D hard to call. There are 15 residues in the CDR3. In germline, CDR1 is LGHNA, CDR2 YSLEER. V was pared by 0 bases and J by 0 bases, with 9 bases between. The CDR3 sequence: CASSQDIVPSYEQYF. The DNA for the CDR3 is TGCGCCAGCAGCCAAGATATAGTCCCCTCCTACGAGCAGTACTTC.

The CDR3 DNA follows: TGTGCCAGCAGTGAGGCGGGATACAATGAGCAGTTCTTC. Translating it yields CASSEAGYNEQFF. V usage is TRBV6-1 and J usage is TRBJ2-1; D is possibly TRBD2 (6 bases). Germline loops: CDR1 MNHNS, CDR2 SASEGT. The ends were cut back, 3 bases at V and 4 bases at J, with 7 bases in the middle. There are 13 residues in the CDR3.

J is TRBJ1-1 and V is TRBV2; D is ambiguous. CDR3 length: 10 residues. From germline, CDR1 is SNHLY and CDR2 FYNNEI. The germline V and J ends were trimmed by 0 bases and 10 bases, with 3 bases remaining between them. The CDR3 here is CASSEAAAFF. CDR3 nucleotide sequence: TGTGCCAGCAGTGAAGCGGCAGCTTTCTTT. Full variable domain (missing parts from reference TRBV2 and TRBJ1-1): EPEVTQTPSHQVTQMGQEVILRCVPISNHLYFYWYRQILGQKVEFLVSFYNNEISEKSEIFDDQFSVERPDGSNFTLKIRSTKLEDSAMYFCASSEAAAFFGQGTRLTVV.

Here the CDR3 reads CAIRLAAQETQYF. The DNA for the CDR3 is TGTGCCATCCGACTAGCGGCTCAAGAGACCCAGTACTTC. The chain combines TRBV2 with TRBJ2-5, with 9 nucleotides matching TRBD2. Germline V gives CDR1 SNHLY, CDR2 FYNNEI. J lost 2 bases, V lost 10 bases, and 5 bases had no gene match. This CDR3 region has 13 residues.

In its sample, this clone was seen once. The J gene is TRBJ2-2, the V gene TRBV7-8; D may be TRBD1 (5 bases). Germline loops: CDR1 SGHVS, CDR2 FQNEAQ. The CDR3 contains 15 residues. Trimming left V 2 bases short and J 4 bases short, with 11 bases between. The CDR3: CASSLQGQGTGELFF. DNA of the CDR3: TGTGCCAGCAGCTTACAGGGTCAGGGCACCGGGGAGCTGTTTTTT.